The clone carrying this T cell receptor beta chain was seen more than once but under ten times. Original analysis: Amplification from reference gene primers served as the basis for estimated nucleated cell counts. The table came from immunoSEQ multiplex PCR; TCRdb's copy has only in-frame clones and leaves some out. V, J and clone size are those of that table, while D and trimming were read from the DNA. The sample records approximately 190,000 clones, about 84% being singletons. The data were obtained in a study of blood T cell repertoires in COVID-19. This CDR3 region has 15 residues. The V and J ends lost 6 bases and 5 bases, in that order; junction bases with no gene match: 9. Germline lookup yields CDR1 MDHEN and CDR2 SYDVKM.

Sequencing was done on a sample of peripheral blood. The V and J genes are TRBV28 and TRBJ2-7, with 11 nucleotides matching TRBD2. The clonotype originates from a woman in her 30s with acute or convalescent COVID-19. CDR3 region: CASSETSGIVHEQYF. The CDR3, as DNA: TGTGCCAGCAGCGAGACTAGCGGGATCGTCCACGAGCAGTACTTC.